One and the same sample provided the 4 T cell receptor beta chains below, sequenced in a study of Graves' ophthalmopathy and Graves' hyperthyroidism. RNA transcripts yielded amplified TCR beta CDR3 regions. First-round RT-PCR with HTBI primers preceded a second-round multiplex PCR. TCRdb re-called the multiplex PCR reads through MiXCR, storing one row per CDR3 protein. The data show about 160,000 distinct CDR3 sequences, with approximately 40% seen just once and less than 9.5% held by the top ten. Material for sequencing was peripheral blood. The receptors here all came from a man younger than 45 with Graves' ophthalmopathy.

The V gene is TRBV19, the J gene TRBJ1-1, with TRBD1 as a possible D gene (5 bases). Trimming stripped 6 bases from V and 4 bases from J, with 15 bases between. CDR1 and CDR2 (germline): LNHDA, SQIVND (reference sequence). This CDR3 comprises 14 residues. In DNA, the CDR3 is TGTGCCAGTAGCCCGGGACCCAGGGCCACTGAAGCTTTCTTT. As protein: CASSPGPRATEAFF.

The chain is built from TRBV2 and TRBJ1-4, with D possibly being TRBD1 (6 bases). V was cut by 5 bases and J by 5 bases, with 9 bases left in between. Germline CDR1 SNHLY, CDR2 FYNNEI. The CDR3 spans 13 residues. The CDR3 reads CASSRDINEKLFF. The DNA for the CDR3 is TGTGCCAGCAGTAGGGACATCAATGAAAAACTGTTTTTT.

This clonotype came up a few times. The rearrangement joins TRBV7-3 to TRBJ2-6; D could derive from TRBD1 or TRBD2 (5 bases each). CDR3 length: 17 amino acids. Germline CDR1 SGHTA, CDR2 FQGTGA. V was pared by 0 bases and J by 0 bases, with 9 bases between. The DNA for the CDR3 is TGTGCCAGCAGCTTAACGGGACGGTACTCTGGGGCCAACGTCCTGACTTTC. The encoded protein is CASSLTGRYSGANVLTF.

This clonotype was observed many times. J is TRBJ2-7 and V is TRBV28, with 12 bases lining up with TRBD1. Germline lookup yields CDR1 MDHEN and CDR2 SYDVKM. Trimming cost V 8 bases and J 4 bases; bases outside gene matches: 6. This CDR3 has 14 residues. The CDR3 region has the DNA TGTGCCAGCGAACCGGGACAGGGGGCTTACGAGCAGTACTTC. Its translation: CASEPGQGAYEQYF.